What follows is one TCR beta chain and its context. V was clipped by 5 bases and J by 6 bases; unmatched bases: 7. The CDR3 runs to 15 residues. The germline V gene has CDR1 MRHNA and CDR2 SNTAGT. This entry is derived from a study of tumor-infiltrating lymphocytes in primary liver carcinoma. Without any cell sorting, roughly 17-31 mg of bulk tissue yielded co-extracted RNA and DNA. cDNA specific to TCR beta was made from about 0.45 ug of total RNA, with a constant-region primer employed for priming. Slightly modified ARM-PCR served as the procedure for the TCR beta libraries. These libraries came from three rounds of nested multiplex PCR. The study ran its first two PCR rounds for roughly 11 cycles each, using TRBV1-TRBV30 forward primers and a C-beta reverse primer. TCRdb re-analysed the multiplex PCR reads in MiXCR, keeping a single row per CDR3 protein. The sample shows approximately 88,000 distinct CDR3 sequences, approximately 72% of them seen only once.

The sequence was collected from a middle-aged man with primary liver carcinoma and hepatitis B virus infection. The specimen sequenced was tumor-adjacent normal liver tissue. The chain carries TRBV6-4 and TRBJ2-1; 10 nucleotides match TRBD2. This CDR3 is CASSKREGLGNEQFF. CDR3 DNA: TGTGCCAGCAGTAAGCGGGAGGGACTAGGCAATGAGCAGTTCTTC.